The 25 T cell receptor beta chains presented below share a single source sample, sequenced in a study of cytomegalovirus exposure and HLA in healthy donors. The method was immunoSEQ multiplex PCR; TCRdb's version includes in-frame clones alone and lacks a portion of them. This table holds over 150,000 clones, around 88% found once. Sample: PBMCs. The receptors derive from a man younger than 30 in good health and CMV-seropositive.

This chain uses TRBV9 with TRBJ1-3; no clear D gene. CDR3 length: 16 residues. Trimming stripped 0 bases from V and 0 bases from J, with 10 bases between. Germline CDR1 and CDR2: SGDLS and YYNGEE. CDR3 residues: CASSVERVPSGNTIYF. CDR3 nucleotides: TGTGCCAGCAGCGTAGAGCGGGTTCCCTCTGGAAACACCATATATTTT.

This sequence joins TRBV19 and TRBJ2-7; TRBD2 aligns across 10 bases. This CDR3 has 14 amino acids. Trimming took 4 bases from V and 4 from J; bases not matched to a gene: 4. Germline CDR1 is LNHDA and CDR2 is SQIVND (reference sequence). In DNA, the CDR3 is TGTGCCAGTAGTACAGCGGGAGGGGGTTACGAGCAGTACTTC. It translates to CASSTAGGGYEQYF.

V is TRBV5-6 and J is TRBJ2-7, with D unclear. The CDR3 spans 12 residues. V lost 6 bases and J 0 bases, leaving 7 bases between the germline ends. The V gene's germline CDR1 is SGHDT and CDR2 YYEEEE. CDR3 loop: CASTLGSYEQYF. The CDR3 region has the DNA TGTGCCAGCACCCTCGGCTCCTACGAGCAGTACTTC.

This chain uses TRBV2 with TRBJ2-7, with a weak D call TRBD2 (5 bases). Germline values: CDR1 SNHLY, CDR2 FYNNEI. V lost 2 bases to trimming and J lost 4 bases, with 9 bases between them. The CDR3 runs 13 residues. CDR3 DNA sequence: TGTGCCAGCAGTGAAAATGGACTTTACGAGCAGTACTTC. This encodes CASSENGLYEQYF.

This clone was seen just once. The chain carries TRBV5-1 and TRBJ2-3; tentatively, D is TRBD2 (6 bases). CDR1 is SGHRS, CDR2 YFSETQ, per germline. There are 15 residues in the CDR3. V lost 4 bases, J lost 2 bases, and 14 bases lay in between. CDR3 sequence: CASSQPLADTDTQYF. In DNA, the CDR3 is TGCGCCAGCAGCCAGCCCTTAGCGGACACAGATACGCAGTATTTT.

The chain employs TRBV2 and TRBJ2-7; no clear D. V was trimmed by 3 bases and J by 2 bases, leaving 5 bases between them. The germline V gene has CDR1 SNHLY and CDR2 FYNNEI. CDR3 length: 12 amino acids. The CDR3 coding sequence is TGTGCCAGCAGTGACGTAACCTACGAGCAGTACTTC. It codes for CASSDVTYEQYF.

In this sample, this clone turned up once. V usage is TRBV11-2 and J usage is TRBJ2-1; D is unclear. Per the germline V gene, CDR1 is SGHAT and CDR2 is FQNNGV. V was pared by 1 base and J by 0 bases, with 10 bases between. This CDR3 spans 16 amino acids. The CDR3 region is CASSLGLRSSYNEQFF. Written as DNA, the CDR3 is TGTGCCAGCAGCTTAGGGTTGAGGAGCTCCTACAATGAGCAGTTCTTC.

The rearrangement uses TRBV6-5 and TRBJ1-1; tentative D call: TRBD1 (6 bases). The CDR3 spans 14 residues. V was clipped by 6 bases and J by 1 base, with 12 bases between them. Germline CDR1 MNHEY, CDR2 SVGAGI. The CDR3 nucleotides read TGTGCCAGCAGAAGCTTACAGGGGAACACTGAAGCTTTCTTT. It is translated as CASRSLQGNTEAFF.

This clone was picked up a small number of times. V is TRBV18 and J is TRBJ1-1; maybe TRBD1 (5 bases). Germline V gene sequence: CDR1 KGHSH, CDR2 LQKENI. The germline V and J ends were trimmed by 6 bases and 1 base, with 9 bases remaining between them. The CDR3 consists of 13 residues. CDR3 bases: TGTGCCAGCTCGCCAACAGGGAACACTGAAGCTTTCTTT. It specifies CASSPTGNTEAFF.

The genes are TRBV5-4 and TRBJ1-1; D is unresolved. The CDR3 runs 12 residues. V lost 2 bases, J lost 6 bases, and 8 bases lay in between. The V gene's germline CDR1 is SGHNT and CDR2 YYREEE (reference sequence). The CDR3 nucleotides read TGTGCCAGCAGCTTAACCGGGTCTGAAGCTTTCTTT. Its protein is CASSLTGSEAFF.

This clone was counted a few times. This chain joins TRBV4-2 and TRBJ2-7; 13 bases map to TRBD2. After removal of 3 bases from V and 2 bases from J, the junction contained 7 bases not matched to a gene. The CDR3 covers 17 residues. CDR1 and CDR2 (germline): LGHNA, YNFKEQ. CDR3 amino acids: CASSQELGLAGAYEQYF. CDR3 nucleotide sequence: TGTGCCAGCAGCCAGGAGCTCGGACTAGCGGGGGCCTACGAGCAGTACTTC.

The V and J genes are TRBV28 and TRBJ2-1; possible D gene TRBD2, 6 bases. Between the trimmed V and J ends, which lost 7 bases and 9 bases, there was a span of 10 bases. CDR3 length equals 11 residues. Germline loops: CDR1 MDHEN, CDR2 SYDVKM. The CDR3: CASTGVSEQFF. CDR3 DNA sequence: TGTGCCAGCACGGGGGTTAGTGAGCAGTTCTTC.

The gene calls are TRBV7-8 and TRBJ2-2; tentatively, D is TRBD2 (5 bases). The V end lost 4 bases, the J end lost 0 bases, and 15 bases lay between the germline ends. The CDR3 consists of 17 residues. CDR1 and CDR2 from the germline V gene are SGHVS and FQNEAQ. As DNA, the CDR3 is TGTGCCAGCAGCTACCATGCGGCCGGGACGAACACCGGGGAGCTGTTTTTT. Protein sequence: CASSYHAAGTNTGELFF.

The table lists this clone with a few counts. The chain recombines TRBV27 with TRBJ1-5, with 12 bases matching TRBD1. Trimming at V came to 3 bases and at J to 7 bases, leaving 16 bases not matched to a gene. CDR3 size: 19 residues. The germline V gene has CDR1 MNHEY and CDR2 SMNVEV (reference sequence). The chain's CDR3 is CASSFSRPGDRGRDQPQHF. The CDR3 DNA sequence: TGTGCCAGCAGTTTTAGCCGCCCAGGGGACAGGGGGCGCGACCAGCCCCAGCATTTT.

The chain combines TRBV20-1 with TRBJ1-1; tentative D call: TRBD1 (5 bases). The CDR3 has 11 amino acids. Trimming pared 5 bases from V and 4 bases from J, leaving 8 bases between. Germline lookup yields CDR1 DFQATT and CDR2 SNEGSKA (reference sequence). The CDR3 DNA follows: TGCAGTGCTCCCAGGGTCACTGAAGCTTTCTTT. Residues: CSAPRVTEAFF.

This chain uses TRBV6-6 with TRBJ1-4, with 8 bases that match TRBD1. The length of the CDR3 is 15 residues. In germline, CDR1 is MNHNY, CDR2 SVGAGI (reference sequence). The J segment lost 0 bases and the V segment lost 7 bases, leaving 4 bases of the junction unmatched. The CDR3 DNA sequence: TGTGCCAGCAAGGACAGGGTCGCAACTAATGAAAAACTGTTTTTT. It translates to CASKDRVATNEKLFF.

The V and J genes are TRBV28 and TRBJ1-3; no clear D. Trimming took off 6 bases at V and 0 bases at J, with 6 bases between the two ends. Germline CDR1 reads MDHEN; CDR2 reads SYDVKM. The CDR3 runs 13 residues. CDR3 sequence reads: CASSSGSGNTIYF. Written as DNA, the CDR3 is TGTGCCAGCAGCTCGGGCTCTGGAAACACCATATATTTT.

This clone has more than one count but fewer than ten. Additional DNA sequences in this sample encode the identical CDR3. The chain's CDR3 is CASSPGTGSYEQYF. In DNA form, the CDR3 reads TGTGCCAGCTCACCAGGGACAGGATCGTACGAGCAGTACTTC. V usage is TRBV18 and J usage is TRBJ2-7; 8 positions agree with TRBD1. The CDR3 is made up of 14 amino acids. Per the germline V gene, CDR1 is KGHSH and CDR2 is LQKENI. Losses at the gene ends were 2 bases for V and 4 bases for J; bases not matched to a gene: 4.

The rearrangement joins TRBV6-1 to TRBJ2-6; possibly TRBD1 for D (6 bases). Trimming pared 7 bases from V and 4 bases from J, leaving 11 bases between. Looked up from germline, CDR1 is MNHNS and CDR2 is SASEGT. The CDR3 spans 14 residues. This CDR3 is CASTRGSGANVLTF. In DNA form, the CDR3 reads TGTGCCAGCACCAGGGGCTCGGGGGCCAACGTCCTGACTTTC.

This chain joins TRBV7-3 and TRBJ2-1, with D maybe TRBD2 (6 bases). CDR3 length: 17 amino acids. V was cut by 4 bases and J by 4 bases, with 20 bases left in between. Germline V CDR1 and CDR2: SGHTA, FQGTGA. The CDR3 loop is CASSSPKEEGVYNEQFF. DNA of the CDR3: TGTGCCAGCAGCTCTCCAAAGGAGGAGGGAGTGTACAATGAGCAGTTCTTC.

This clone was observed a single time. The chain links TRBV10-3 to TRBJ2-3, with a tentative D call TRBD1 (6 bases). V shed 3 bases and J shed 4 bases, with 14 bases lying between them. CDR3 length: 15 residues. The germline CDR1 and CDR2 sequences are ENHRY and SYGVKD. The CDR3 bases are TGTGCCATCAGTGAACGGGACATCGCAGCAGATACGCAGTATTTT. Its translation is CAISERDIAADTQYF.

The chain uses TRBV9 and TRBJ1-2; D possibly corresponds to TRBD1 (5 bases). V was clipped by 5 bases and J by 6 bases, with 11 bases between them. Germline V gene lookup returns CDR1 SGDLS and CDR2 YYNGEE. The CDR3 has 12 amino acids. CDR3: CASRSQGDGYTF. The CDR3, as DNA: TGTGCCAGCAGGAGCCAGGGCGATGGCTACACCTTC.

This rearrangement joins TRBV2 to TRBJ2-1, with TRBD1 identical over 8 bases. Germline V gene lookup returns CDR1 SNHLY and CDR2 FYNNEI. The V gene end was trimmed by 4 bases and the J gene end by 8 bases; junction bases not matched to a gene: 1. This CDR3 comprises 12 residues. This CDR3 is CASSGQGYEQFF. In nucleotides, the CDR3 is TGTGCCAGCAGTGGACAGGGGTATGAGCAGTTCTTC.

The rearrangement links TRBV27 to TRBJ1-1; D might be TRBD1 (6 bases). This CDR3 comprises 12 residues. The germline gives CDR1 MNHEY, CDR2 SMNVEV (reference sequence). V dropped 11 bases and J dropped 7 bases, with 17 bases sitting between them. CDR3 in DNA: TGTGCCGTTCGGCGGGGGGCGGGTGAAGCTTTCTTT. It codes for CAVRRGAGEAFF.

The V call is TRBV7-9, the J call TRBJ2-7; D perhaps matches TRBD1 (6 bases). The CDR3 has 15 residues. Germline assignment: CDR1 SEHNR and CDR2 FQNEAQ (reference sequence). Trimming left V 7 bases short and J 5 bases short, with 21 bases between. DNA of the CDR3: TGTGCCAGCATCCCGAGGGTTGGGGGCGGAGACGAGCAGTACTTC. Protein product: CASIPRVGGGDEQYF.